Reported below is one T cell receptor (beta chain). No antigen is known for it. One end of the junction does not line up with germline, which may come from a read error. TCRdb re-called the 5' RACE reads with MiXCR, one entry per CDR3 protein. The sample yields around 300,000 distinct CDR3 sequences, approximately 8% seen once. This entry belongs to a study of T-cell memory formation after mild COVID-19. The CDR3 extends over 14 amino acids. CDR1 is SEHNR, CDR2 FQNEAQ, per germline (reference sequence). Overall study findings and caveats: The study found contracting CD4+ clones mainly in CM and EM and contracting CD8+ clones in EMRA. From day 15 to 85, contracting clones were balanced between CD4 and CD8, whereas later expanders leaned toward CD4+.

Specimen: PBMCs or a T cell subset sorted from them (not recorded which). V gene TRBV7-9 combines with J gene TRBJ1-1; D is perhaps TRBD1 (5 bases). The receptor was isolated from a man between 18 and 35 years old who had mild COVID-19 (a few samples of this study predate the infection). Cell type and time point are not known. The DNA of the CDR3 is TGTGCCAGCAGCTTAGCCTCGGGACCCCCCAGGGCTTTATTT. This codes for CASSLASGPPRALF.